This T cell receptor beta chain came from a study of shared clonotypes between healthy human individuals. Repertoires were generated with immunoSEQ multiplex PCR, while TCRdb's copy carries only in-frame clones and drops some. The sample yields 650,000 to 800,000 clones, just under 75% seen once. Participating donors were healthy, HIV-negative adults free of recent acute infections or vaccinations. CD45RA+ naive and CD45RA-negative memory subsets were separated from CD4+ cells. The sequence was obtained from a woman between 25 and 40 years old in good health. Sequenced sample: memory CD4+ T cells sorted from blood. Described subset: CD45RA-negative fraction.

The CDR3 DNA reads as TGTGCCAGCAGTACTCAGACAGGAACCTACGAGCAGTACTTC. Its protein is CASSTQTGTYEQYF. The V call is TRBV28, the J call TRBJ2-7; weak D call: TRBD1 (6 bases). V lost 5 bases, J lost 2 bases, and 13 bases lay in between. CDR1 and CDR2 (germline): MDHEN, SYDVKM. CDR3 length equals 14 residues.